The 5 T cell receptor beta chains given below trace back to one sample, sequenced in a study of T cells after yellow fever vaccination. From the 5' RACE reads, TCRdb called clonotypes with MiXCR, one entry per CDR3 protein. The data hold some 350,000 distinct CDR3 sequences, with around 10% observed a single time. The sample was PBMCs, taken on the day of the first yellow fever vaccination. Receptor source: a man between 18 and 35 years old who received the YFV17D yellow fever vaccine.

V usage is TRBV7-8 and J usage is TRBJ2-5; TRBD2 matches 9 bases. Germline-derived CDR1 and CDR2 are SGHVS and FQNEAQ. With V trimmed by 2 bases and J by 5 bases, 9 bases remained unmatched. The length of the CDR3 is 16 residues. CDR3 residues: CASSLLAGGPTETQYF. In DNA, the CDR3 is TGTGCCAGCAGCTTACTTGCGGGGGGGCCAACTGAGACCCAGTACTTC.

This clonotype was counted ten times or more. The CDR3 loop is CASSLRSIVGGNQPQHF. The CDR3 region has the DNA TGTGCCAGCAGTTTGAGATCGATCGTTGGCGGCAATCAGCCCCAGCATTTT. This chain links TRBV12-3 or TRBV12-4 with TRBJ1-5; no clear D gene. The CDR3 has 17 residues. Trimming removed 3 bases from V and 2 bases from J, with 17 bases in between.

This clonotype has more than one count but fewer than ten. The J gene is TRBJ1-4, the V gene TRBV5-1, with TRBD1 matching over 12 bases. J gave up 2 bases and V 4 bases, and 12 bases lay outside the gene matches. This CDR3 is 19 amino acids long. Germline lookup yields CDR1 SGHRS and CDR2 YFSETQ. CDR3 residues: CASSENPGQGARTNEKLFF. Here the CDR3 DNA reads TGCGCCAGCAGCGAGAACCCGGGACAGGGGGCGAGGACTAATGAAAAACTGTTTTTT. Full variable domain (rest looked up from reference TRBV5-1 and TRBJ1-4): KAGVTQTPRYLIKTRGQQVTLSCSPISGHRSVSWYQQTPGQGLQFLFEYFSETQRNKGNFPGRFSGRQFSNSRSEMNVSTLELGDSALYLCASSENPGQGARTNEKLFFGSGTQLSVL.

At least ten counts were recorded for this clonotype. V and J are TRBV5-1 and TRBJ1-1, with unresolved D. The CDR3 totals 14 residues. CDR1 and CDR2 (germline): SGHRS, YFSETQ. Trimming pared 4 bases from V and 2 bases from J, leaving 12 bases between. CDR3 coding DNA: TGCGCCAGCAGCCTTTCGACGGACAACACTGAAGCTTTCTTT. Amino acid sequence: CASSLSTDNTEAFF.

The J gene is TRBJ1-6, the V gene TRBV7-2; tentatively, D is TRBD1 (5 bases). Trimming stripped 1 base from V and 10 bases from J, with 14 bases between. The CDR3 runs 15 residues. Germline CDR1 is SGHTA and CDR2 is FQGNSA. DNA for the CDR3: TGTGCCAGCAGCTTAGTTAAGGGGAACGGATCACCCCTCCACTTT. It is translated as CASSLVKGNGSPLHF.